A single sample gave rise to the 19 T cell receptor beta chains below, sequenced in a study of blood T cell repertoires in COVID-19. This table comes from immunoSEQ multiplex PCR, and its TCRdb copy is limited to in-frame clones, with some not included. This sample has about 380,000 clones, with about 90% found just once. Sequencing used PBMCs or T cells enriched from blood (not recorded which). These receptors all come from a man aged 30-40 years who had recovered from COVID-19.

This clone appeared once. The chain uses TRBV14 and TRBJ2-3; 11 nucleotides agree with TRBD2. With V trimmed by 1 base and J by 4 bases, 4 bases remained unmatched. From germline, CDR1 is SGHDN and CDR2 FVKESK. CDR3 length: 16 residues. The CDR3 here is CASSQGLAGLSDTQYF. As DNA, the CDR3 is TGTGCCAGCAGCCAAGGACTAGCGGGGTTATCAGATACGCAGTATTTT.

The chain links TRBV12-3 or TRBV12-4 to TRBJ1-5; D gene uncertain. Trimming pared 6 bases from V and 4 bases from J, leaving 10 bases between. There are 13 residues in the CDR3. The CDR3 is CASSRPGNQPQHF. CDR3 nucleotide sequence: TGTGCCAGCAGCCGCCCGGGGAATCAGCCCCAGCATTTT.

This rearrangement joins TRBV6-2 or TRBV6-3 to TRBJ2-7; unclear D gene. CDR1 and CDR2 (germline): MNHEY, SVGEGT. CDR3 length equals 15 residues. The V gene lost 6 bases and the J gene lost 4 bases, with 19 bases spanning the gap. The CDR3 bases are TGTGCCAGCAGCGCCATCCTTGGGCGAACTTACGAGCAGTACTTC. Translating it yields CASSAILGRTYEQYF.

The rearrangement joins TRBV9 to TRBJ2-3; D perhaps matches TRBD2 (6 bases). Germline CDR1 reads SGDLS; CDR2 reads YYNGEE. The CDR3 covers 14 residues. V shed 0 bases and J shed 4 bases, with 9 bases lying between them. CDR3 bases: TGTGCCAGCAGCGTAGAAACGGGGGCAGATACGCAGTATTTT. Its protein product is CASSVETGADTQYF.

V and J are TRBV4-3 and TRBJ1-6; possible D gene TRBD1, 5 bases. In germline, CDR1 is LGHNA, CDR2 YSLEER. This CDR3 region has 14 residues. V lost 2 bases and J 8 bases, leaving 10 bases between the germline ends. The CDR3 sequence: CASSQRQGDSPLHF. DNA for the CDR3: TGCGCCAGCAGCCAACGCCAGGGCGATTCACCCCTCCACTTT.

The V call is TRBV4-3, the J call TRBJ1-2; TRBD1 agrees at 11 bases. Trimming cost V 0 bases and J 6 bases; bases outside gene matches: 3. Germline lookup yields CDR1 LGHNA and CDR2 YSLEER. The CDR3 spans 15 residues. CDR3 sequence: CASSQEWTGGNGYTF. The CDR3 region has the DNA TGCGCCAGCAGCCAAGAATGGACAGGGGGCAATGGCTACACCTTC.

This clone was recorded once. This chain joins TRBV19 and TRBJ1-2, with a tentative D call TRBD1 (6 bases). The V end was cut by 3 bases, the J end by 4 bases, with 12 bases between. Germline CDR1 LNHDA, CDR2 SQIVND (reference sequence). The CDR3 has 14 amino acids. CDR3 amino acids: CASSIRTAIYGYTF. DNA for the CDR3: TGTGCCAGTAGTATCCGGACAGCCATCTATGGCTACACCTTC.

The rearrangement joins TRBV21-1 to TRBJ2-3; TRBD2 reflects the table's D call only, with no check against the DNA. TRBV21-1 is marked as a pseudogene. This CDR3 comprises 18 residues. CDR3 protein: CASSKLGLAGGQTDTQYF. Written as DNA, the CDR3 is TGTGCCAGCAGCAAATTGGGACTAGCGGGGGGGCAAACAGATACGCAGTATTTT.

This sequence joins TRBV10-3 and TRBJ2-2; 7 positions match TRBD1. Per the germline V gene, CDR1 is ENHRY and CDR2 is SYGVKD. Unmatched junction bases numbered 4, after V lost 4 bases and J lost 2 bases. This CDR3 has 15 amino acids. The CDR3 region has the DNA TGTGCCATCAGTGGCGACAGGGTCAACACCGGGGAGCTGTTTTTT. This translates into CAISGDRVNTGELFF.

The CDR3 nucleotides read TGTGCCAGTAGTATTCTAGCGGGGGAATACAATGAGCAGTTCTTC. The encoded protein is CASSILAGEYNEQFF. The gene calls are TRBV19 and TRBJ2-1, with 10 bases that match TRBD2. The CDR3 loop spans 15 amino acids. V shed 3 bases, J shed 4 bases, and the junction held 3 bases outside the gene matches. The germline CDR1 and CDR2 sequences are LNHDA and SQIVND (reference sequence).

V and J are TRBV6-2 or TRBV6-3 and TRBJ2-7, with a tentative D call TRBD1 (5 bases). There are 14 residues in the CDR3. The germline CDR1 and CDR2 sequences are MNHEY and SVGEGT. Trimming removed 0 bases at V and 0 bases at J, with 6 bases between. DNA of the CDR3: TGTGCCAGCAGTTACTCGGGGCTCTCCTACGAGCAGTACTTC. It is translated as CASSYSGLSYEQYF.

The chain uses TRBV28 and TRBJ1-5, with a tentative D call TRBD1 (5 bases). There are 15 residues in the CDR3. Trimming left V 5 bases short and J 7 bases short, with 18 bases between. CDR1 MDHEN and CDR2 SYDVKM come from the germline V gene. CDR3 sequence (DNA): TGTGCCAGCAGTGCTACAACGGGGAGGGGACAGCCCCAGCATTTT. Translation gives CASSATTGRGQPQHF.

The rearrangement joins TRBV7-6 to TRBJ2-1; weak D call: TRBD2 (6 bases). The V end lost 5 bases, the J end lost 9 bases, and 8 bases lay between the germline ends. CDR1 is SGHVS, CDR2 FNYEAQ, per germline. The CDR3 sequence is 11 residues long. This CDR3 is CASSIGGEQFF. CDR3 in DNA: TGTGCCAGCAGCATCGGGGGTGAGCAGTTCTTC.

The chain couples TRBV19 to TRBJ1-6; no clear D gene. The V gene's germline CDR1 is LNHDA and CDR2 SQIVND (reference sequence). Deletions cut 1 base from V and 7 bases from J, with 14 bases between. The CDR3 contains 16 residues. DNA of the CDR3: TGTGCCAGTAGTATAGCTCCCCTTATGTTGAATTCACCCCTCCACTTT. This sequence encodes CASSIAPLMLNSPLHF. The full variable domain, rest sourced from reference TRBV19 and TRBJ1-6, is DGGITQSPKYLFRKEGQNVTLSCEQNLNHDAMYWYRQDPGQGLRLIYYSQIVNDFQKGDIAEGYSVSREKKESFPLTVTSAQKNPTAFYLCASSIAPLMLNSPLHFGNGTRLTVT.

This CDR3 reads CASSQGGTGVNEQFF. CDR3 nucleotide sequence: TGCGCCAGCAGCCAAGGAGGGACAGGGGTTAATGAGCAGTTCTTC. The chain has TRBV4-1 and TRBJ2-1; 10 positions match TRBD1. Losses at the gene ends were 1 base for V and 7 bases for J; bases not matched to a gene: 4. The CDR3 contains 15 residues. Germline V gene lookup returns CDR1 MGHRA and CDR2 YSYEKL.

The chain combines TRBV30 with TRBJ2-5, with TRBD1 identical over 7 bases. V trimming: 2 bases; J trimming: 4 bases; junction bases outside the gene matches: 10. There are 15 residues in the CDR3. The germline CDR1 and CDR2 sequences are GTSNPN and SVGIG (reference sequence). In nucleotides, the CDR3 is TGTGCCTGGAGTCCGGGACAGCTTGGGGCAGAGACCCAGTACTTC. Encoded protein: CAWSPGQLGAETQYF.

This CDR3 reads CASSPQGMNTEAFF. In DNA, the CDR3 is TGTGCCAGCAGCCCACAGGGCATGAACACTGAAGCTTTCTTT. The chain carries TRBV7-9 and TRBJ1-1, with D tentatively TRBD1 (6 bases). V dropped 5 bases and J dropped 0 bases, with 10 bases sitting between them. CDR3 size: 14 residues. Germline-derived CDR1 and CDR2 are SEHNR and FQNEAQ (reference sequence).

The gene calls are TRBV7-8 and TRBJ1-6; the match to TRBD1 covers 9 bases. CDR3 size: 15 residues. J lost 11 bases, V lost 5 bases, and 10 bases had no gene match. Germline V gives CDR1 SGHVS, CDR2 FQNEAQ. The CDR3 DNA follows: TGTGCCAGCAGCACCGTCCGACAGGGGGTTACACCCCTCCACTTT. It encodes CASSTVRQGVTPLHF.

This sequence joins TRBV5-1 and TRBJ2-7; the D gene is possibly TRBD1 (6 bases). CDR1 is SGHRS and CDR2 is YFSETQ in the germline V gene. V gave up 2 bases and J gave up 2 bases, with 14 bases separating them. This CDR3 has 15 amino acids. The DNA for the CDR3 is TGCGCCAGCAGCTTCTCCCGGGACACCACCTACGAGCAGTACTTC. It codes for CASSFSRDTTYEQYF. Full variable domain (outside the CDR3, taken from reference TRBV5-1 and TRBJ2-7): KAGVTQTPRYLIKTRGQQVTLSCSPISGHRSVSWYQQTPGQGLQFLFEYFSETQRNKGNFPGRFSGRQFSNSRSEMNVSTLELGDSALYLCASSFSRDTTYEQYFGPGTRLTVT.